This T cell receptor beta chain was recorded in a study of monozygotic twins with inflammatory bowel disease. Notes on the study in general: Treatment differences in immunosuppression may have added variability to the repertoires of patients. Repertoire similarity was not found to differ between concordant and discordant twins, possibly from limited power.

Concerning this clonotype: Its antigen remains unknown.

T cells were not sorted, and total RNA was isolated straight from whole blood. Using the 5' RACE reads, TCRdb records one entry per CDR3 protein without DNA. The sample is made up of 420,000 or so distinct CDR3 sequences, and the top ten hold around 2.5% of it. Germline CDR1 and CDR2: MNHEY and SVGAGI. This CDR3 contains 15 residues. Sequenced input: blood. The chain has TRBV6-5 and TRBJ2-7; as DNA is missing, the TRBD1 call by TCRdb cannot be tested. This receptor was obtained from a human donor with ulcerative colitis or Crohn's disease, or a healthy co-twin of an affected twin (not recorded which). This CDR3 is CASSYGGQGRYEQYF.